The clone carrying this T cell receptor (beta chain) was seen many times. No antigen is known for it. TCRdb re-called the reads through MiXCR, storing one row per CDR3 protein. The repertoire holds more than 250,000 distinct CDR3 sequences, with approximately 25% as singletons. The record originates from a study of T cell repertoires in cytomegalovirus infection. Looking at the study overall: CMV epitopes, recently identified HLA-C-restricted and well-studied HLA-B-restricted, were used. Indications of both CMV infection and matching HLA type were provided by public TCR beta signatures. Findings and caveats of the study: The ex vivo response was dominated by HLA-C-restricted CMV-specific TCR beta clonotypes.

The CDR3 runs 14 residues. V lost 5 bases to trimming and J lost 5 bases, with 15 bases between them. Germline V CDR1 and CDR2: SGHTA, FQGNSA. The rearrangement links TRBV7-2 to TRBJ2-5, with D perhaps TRBD2 (5 bases). The sequence was collected from a human donor in good health (CMV status not recorded). Some clones in this sample may be carry-over from other donors' samples. The sample was cultured PBMCs, taken from culture after CMV antigen stimulation. CDR3 residues: CASSPQPRGETQYF. The CDR3, as DNA: TGTGCCAGCAGCCCACAACCAAGAGGGGAGACCCAGTACTTC.